These 22 T cell receptor beta chains share one sample of origin, sequenced in a study of T cell responses to AZD1222 COVID-19 vaccine. Assay used: immunoSEQ multiplex PCR; TCRdb lists only in-frame clones, some missing. Here the sample spans about 140,000 clones, roughly 90% being singletons. The sequenced sample was peripheral blood, obtained on day 0 of AZD1222 vaccination. The receptor source for this set is an adult in good health.

This chain links TRBV2 with TRBJ2-1, with D possibly TRBD2 on 6 matching bases. Trimming pared 2 bases from V and 5 bases from J, leaving 16 bases between. The germline V gene has CDR1 SNHLY and CDR2 FYNNEI. The CDR3 is made up of 16 amino acids. CDR3 loop: CASSELAGRANNEQFF. CDR3 DNA: TGTGCCAGCAGTGAATTGGCGGGACGGGCTAACAATGAGCAGTTCTTC.

The sample holds one count of this clone. The CDR3 DNA follows: TGCAGTGCTAGCGGGACCCCTGAGCAGTTCTTC. This translates into CSASGTPEQFF. J is TRBJ2-1 and V is TRBV20-1; tentatively, D is TRBD1 or TRBD2 (5 bases each). Trimming stripped 3 bases from V and 9 bases from J, with 9 bases between. This CDR3 is 11 amino acids long. Germline CDR1 DFQATT, CDR2 SNEGSKA (reference sequence).

This clone was found once. V usage is TRBV7-3 and J usage is TRBJ2-1; a possible D gene is TRBD1 (6 bases). Germline V gene sequence: CDR1 SGHTA, CDR2 FQGTGA. V was shortened by 2 bases and J by 10 bases, with 12 bases between the two germline ends. CDR3 size: 13 residues. CDR3 in amino acids: CASSLSTGSEQFF. The DNA for the CDR3 is TGTGCCAGCAGCTTATCCACAGGGAGCGAGCAGTTCTTC.

The J gene is TRBJ2-3, the V gene TRBV2; D remains unclear. The length of the CDR3 is 14 residues. Trimming removed 0 bases at V and 6 bases at J, with 10 bases between. CDR1 SNHLY and CDR2 FYNNEI come from the germline V gene. The chain's CDR3 is CASSEAPGRDTQYF. The CDR3 nucleotides are TGTGCCAGCAGTGAAGCGCCCGGCCGGGATACGCAGTATTTT.

V usage is TRBV27 and J usage is TRBJ1-5, with 7 bases matching TRBD1. The junction had 4 bases not matched to a gene; V was cut back by 10 bases and J by 1 base. The CDR3 has 13 amino acids. Germline CDR1 is MNHEY and CDR2 is SMNVEV (reference sequence). The CDR3 is CATLDRSNQPQHF. In DNA form, the CDR3 reads TGTGCCACCCTGGACAGGAGCAATCAGCCCCAGCATTTT.

This clone turned up a few times. The chain recombines TRBV9 with TRBJ2-1; D possibly corresponds to TRBD2 (5 bases). The germline V and J ends were trimmed by 3 bases and 8 bases, with 9 bases remaining between them. The CDR3 is made up of 12 amino acids. Germline CDR1 is SGDLS and CDR2 is YYNGEE. The DNA for the CDR3 is TGTGCCAGCAGCGGGTTGGGAGATGAGCAGTTCTTC. Translation gives CASSGLGDEQFF. Supplemented by reference TRBV9 and TRBJ2-1, the full variable domain reads DSGVTQTPKHLITATGQRVTLRCSPRSGDLSVYWYQQSLDQGLQFLIQYYNGEERAKGNILERFSAQQFPDLHSELNLSSLELGDSALYFCASSGLGDEQFFGPGTRLTVL.

V and J are TRBV2 and TRBJ1-4; 10 positions match TRBD1. The CDR3 length is 18 residues. Germline loops: CDR1 SNHLY, CDR2 FYNNEI. V gave up 5 bases and J gave up 2 bases; unmatched junction bases: 11. CDR3 residues: CASSSGQGVMYTNEKLFF. The CDR3 region has the DNA TGTGCCAGCAGTTCTGGACAGGGGGTGATGTACACTAATGAAAAACTGTTTTTT.

The V and J genes are TRBV28 and TRBJ2-7, with 9 bases identical to TRBD2. Germline assignment: CDR1 MDHEN and CDR2 SYDVKM. The CDR3 loop spans 17 amino acids. The V segment lost 1 base and the J segment 0 bases; nucleotides outside the gene matches: 7. The CDR3: CASSLSLAGILSYEQYF. CDR3 in DNA: TGTGCCAGCAGTTTATCGCTAGCGGGGATCCTCTCCTACGAGCAGTACTTC. Filled out from reference TRBV28 and TRBJ2-7, the complete variable domain reads DVKVTQSSRYLVKRTGEKVFLECVQDMDHENMFWYRQDPGLGLRLIYFSYDVKMKEKGDIPEGYSVSREKKERFSLILESASTNQTSMYLCASSLSLAGILSYEQYFGPGTRLTVT.

V and J are TRBV28 and TRBJ1-4; tentative D call: TRBD1 (6 bases). The V end lost 1 base, the J end lost 12 bases, and 12 bases lay between the germline ends. The CDR3 is 13 amino acids. The germline V gene encodes CDR1 MDHEN and CDR2 SYDVKM. The CDR3 loop reads CASSLSLQGELFF. CDR3 nucleotides: TGTGCCAGCAGTTTATCCTTACAGGGAGAACTGTTTTTT.

This chain connects TRBV18 to TRBJ2-1, with 9 bases fitting TRBD1. The CDR3 has 14 amino acids. J was trimmed by 6 bases and V by 1 base; bases with no gene match: 1. The V gene's germline CDR1 is KGHSH and CDR2 LQKENI. The DNA of the CDR3 is TGTGCCAGCTCACCACGGACAGGGGTCAATGAGCAGTTCTTC. This codes for CASSPRTGVNEQFF.

This clone appeared once. This chain uses TRBV11-2 with TRBJ1-1; 8 positions match TRBD1. V shed 5 bases and J 10 bases; nucleotides not matched to a gene: 6. CDR1 is SGHAT, CDR2 FQNNGV, per germline. The CDR3 is 12 residues long. The CDR3 nucleotides are TGTGCCAGCAGCCTGGACAGGGTAGGAGCTTTCTTT. Its protein product is CASSLDRVGAFF.

This chain links TRBV9 with TRBJ2-1; 8 nucleotides match TRBD1. V shed 0 bases, J shed 0 bases, and the junction held 14 bases outside the gene matches. The germline CDR1 and CDR2 sequences are SGDLS and YYNGEE. The CDR3 consists of 20 residues. For the CDR3, the DNA is TGTGCCAGCAGCGTAGGGTGGACAGGGCTGAGGTTTAGCTCCTACAATGAGCAGTTCTTC. As protein: CASSVGWTGLRFSSYNEQFF. Complete variable domain (other parts from reference TRBV9 and TRBJ2-1): DSGVTQTPKHLITATGQRVTLRCSPRSGDLSVYWYQQSLDQGLQFLIQYYNGEERAKGNILERFSAQQFPDLHSELNLSSLELGDSALYFCASSVGWTGLRFSSYNEQFFGPGTRLTVL.

This rearrangement joins TRBV7-2 to TRBJ2-3, with D possibly matching TRBD2 (6 bases). The CDR3 loop spans 13 amino acids. V lost 2 bases to trimming and J lost 6 bases, with 9 bases between them. Germline lookup yields CDR1 SGHTA and CDR2 FQGNSA. Written as DNA, the CDR3 is TGTGCCAGCAGCTTACTAGCGTGGGATACGCAGTATTTT. Its translation: CASSLLAWDTQYF.

The chain couples TRBV6-1 to TRBJ2-1; a weak D match, TRBD1 (6 bases). Germline lookup yields CDR1 MNHNS and CDR2 SASEGT. The CDR3 loop spans 17 amino acids. The germline V and J ends were trimmed by 0 bases and 2 bases, with 14 bases remaining between them. CDR3 protein: CASSEATTGSPYNEQFF. CDR3 nucleotides: TGTGCCAGCAGTGAAGCGACCACAGGGTCCCCCTACAATGAGCAGTTCTTC.

The chain combines TRBV7-9 with TRBJ2-3, with D possibly TRBD2 on 5 matching bases. The CDR3 is made up of 13 amino acids. Germline V lookup: CDR1 SEHNR, CDR2 FQNEAQ (reference sequence). With 5 bases removed from V and 12 bases from J, the gap between germline ends came to 18 bases. The CDR3 protein is CASSPGIHVYQYF. CDR3 in DNA: TGTGCCAGCAGCCCCGGGATTCACGTGTACCAGTATTTT.

The chain couples TRBV27 to TRBJ2-7, with TRBD2 matching 7 bases. The V gene's germline CDR1 is MNHEY and CDR2 SMNVEV (reference sequence). Trimming took 3 bases from V and 3 from J; bases not matched to a gene: 17. The CDR3 covers 18 residues. The CDR3 region has the DNA TGTGCCAGCAGTTTTAGAGGTTATAATGGACTAGGAGACTACGAGCAGTACTTC. Its protein is CASSFRGYNGLGDYEQYF.

V gene TRBV28 combines with J gene TRBJ1-1; D perhaps matches TRBD1 (5 bases). CDR1 is MDHEN, CDR2 SYDVKM, per germline. V was clipped by 2 bases and J by 1 base, with 8 bases between them. The CDR3 contains 14 residues. CDR3 coding DNA: TGTGCCAGCAGTTTAGGACACCGGAACACTGAAGCTTTCTTT. It is translated as CASSLGHRNTEAFF. The entire variable domain, with the rest obtained from reference TRBV28 and TRBJ1-1, is as follows: DVKVTQSSRYLVKRTGEKVFLECVQDMDHENMFWYRQDPGLGLRLIYFSYDVKMKEKGDIPEGYSVSREKKERFSLILESASTNQTSMYLCASSLGHRNTEAFFGQGTRLTVV.

This clone was observed a few times. CDR3 residues: CASTRPGSSYNEQFF. CDR3 bases: TGTGCCAGCACCCGCCCGGGCAGCTCCTACAATGAGCAGTTCTTC. The genes are TRBV27 and TRBJ2-1, with no clear D. V was pared by 7 bases and J by 0 bases, with 13 bases between. Germline CDR1 reads MNHEY; CDR2 reads SMNVEV (reference sequence). This CDR3 contains 15 residues.

The gene calls are TRBV30 and TRBJ1-1; D uncertain. This CDR3 has 15 amino acids. Germline V CDR1 and CDR2: GTSNPN, SVGIG (reference sequence). V was clipped by 0 bases and J by 5 bases, with 16 bases between them. CDR3 sequence reads: CAWSVRGQRVTEAFF. The CDR3 bases are TGTGCCTGGAGTGTACGAGGGCAGAGAGTGACTGAAGCTTTCTTT.

V usage is TRBV15 and J usage is TRBJ2-1; 9 bases line up with TRBD1. The CDR3 has 15 residues. Per germline, CDR1 LNHNV and CDR2 YYDKDF (reference sequence). With 3 bases clipped from V and 7 bases from J, the junction kept 7 bases outside the gene matches. The DNA of the CDR3 is TGTGCCACCAGCAGGCCCCGACAGGGGGGAAATGAGCAGTTCTTC. This gives the protein CATSRPRQGGNEQFF.

The chain joins TRBV7-2 to TRBJ2-7; 7 bases map to TRBD2. The germline gives CDR1 SGHTA, CDR2 FQGNSA. The CDR3 has 16 residues. V shed 4 bases and J 4 bases; nucleotides not matched to a gene: 13. The CDR3 DNA follows: TGTGCCAGCAGCTCAACTAGCTGGGGGGGAGGATACGAGCAGTACTTC. Protein sequence: CASSSTSWGGGYEQYF.

The rearrangement uses TRBV19 and TRBJ1-5; maybe TRBD1 (6 bases). CDR1 and CDR2 from the germline V gene are LNHDA and SQIVND (reference sequence). This CDR3 is built from 14 residues. The V gene lost 3 bases and the J gene lost 6 bases, with 12 bases spanning the gap. The CDR3 DNA is TGTGCCAGTAGTATTTTCAGGGGCGCTCAGCCCCAGCATTTT. Translated, it gives CASSIFRGAQPQHF.